The rows below give T cell receptor beta chains drawn from one sample of a study of shared clonotypes between healthy human individuals. The data were produced by immunoSEQ multiplex PCR, yet TCRdb's version contains in-frame clones alone and is incomplete. The sample lists approximately 740,000 clones, around 93% occurring once. Sequencing input: naive CD8+ T cells sorted from blood. These receptors were taken from a man aged 30 to 39 in good health. Both conserved end residues are part of each CDR3. The D gene is left open where the match is weak. Rows may omit the clone size; those that give it use once, few, many or a size class.

J: TRBJ1-1; D: NA; size: NA; V: TRBV7-9; DNA: TGTGCCAGCAGCTTAGCGTTCGGGAACACTGAAGCTTTCTTT; CDR3: CASSLAFGNTEAFF
J: TRBJ2-2; D: TRBD2; size: NA; V: TRBV9; DNA: TGTGCCAGCAGCAAGAACGGACTAGCGGGAGGGCCCGACACCGGGGAGCTGTTTTTT; CDR3: CASSKNGLAGGPDTGELFF
J: TRBJ2-2; D: TRBD2; size: NA; V: TRBV27; DNA: TGTGCCAGCAGCCCGATAGCGGGAGGCACCGGGGAGCTGTTTTTT; CDR3: CASSPIAGGTGELFF
J: TRBJ2-3; D: NA; size: NA; V: TRBV7-9; DNA: TGTGCCAGCAGCTTTTCCCGGGACACCAGCACAGATACGCAGTATTTT; CDR3: CASSFSRDTSTDTQYF
J: TRBJ2-1; D: NA; size: NA; V: TRBV1; DNA: TGCACCAGCAGCCAAGGAAGGGCCGGGAGAGGTTCTAATGAGCAGTTCTTC; CDR3: CTSSQGRAGRGSNEQFF
J: TRBJ1-2; D: NA; size: NA; V: TRBV11-2; DNA: TGTGCCAGCAGCTTAGATCGGGGGGGGAACTATGGCTACACCTTC; CDR3: CASSLDRGGNYGYTF
J: TRBJ2-1; D: TRBD2; size: NA; V: TRBV4-3; DNA: TGCGCCAGCAGCCAAGATGCGGGGGTCGGGACTAGCCGCAATGAGCAGTTCTTC; CDR3: CASSQDAGVGTSRNEQFF
J: TRBJ2-5; D: NA; size: NA; V: TRBV7-9; DNA: TGTGCCAGCAGCCCTCAGGGAAATAAGGGAGAGACCCAGTACTTC; CDR3: CASSPQGNKGETQYF
J: TRBJ2-1; D: NA; size: NA; V: TRBV19; DNA: TGTGCCAGTAGTATACCCCCGGTTGGGAATGAGCAGTTCTTC; CDR3: CASSIPPVGNEQFF
J: TRBJ2-1; D: NA; size: NA; V: TRBV27; DNA: TGTGCCAGCGGGGTAAGCTCCTACAATGAGCAGTTCTTC; CDR3: CASGVSSYNEQFF
J: TRBJ1-1; D: NA; size: NA; V: TRBV2; DNA: TGTGCCAGCAGACTGGGGAACACTGAAGCTTTCTTT; CDR3: CASRLGNTEAFF
J: TRBJ1-2; D: NA; size: NA; V: TRBV11-2; DNA: TGTGCCAGCAGCGGACAGAACTATGGCTACACCTTC; CDR3: CASSGQNYGYTF
J: TRBJ1-1; D: NA; size: NA; V: TRBV21-1; DNA: TGTGCCAGCAGCAGGCGAGGGACATTGAACACTGAAGCTTTCTTT; CDR3: CASSRRGTLNTEAFF
J: TRBJ1-5; D: NA; size: NA; V: TRBV7-9; DNA: TGTGCCAGCAGCCCCGCGGGTGCGGGGGGCCAGCCCCAGCATTTT; CDR3: CASSPAGAGGQPQHF
J: TRBJ2-7; D: NA; size: NA; V: TRBV5-8; DNA: TGTGCCAGCAGCCCACGGGACTACGAGCAGTACTTC; CDR3: CASSPRDYEQYF
J: TRBJ2-2; D: TRBD2; size: NA; V: TRBV7-9; DNA: TGTGCCAGCACGACTGGGCTAGCGGGAGCAGGAACCGGGGAGCTGTTTTTT; CDR3: CASTTGLAGAGTGELFF
J: TRBJ2-1; D: TRBD2; size: NA; V: TRBV7-9; DNA: TGTGCCAGCAGCGCGGGGGGGGCCAGCAATGAGCAGTTCTTC; CDR3: CASSAGGASNEQFF
J: TRBJ1-5; D: NA; size: NA; V: TRBV4-1; DNA: TGCGCCAGCAGCCAAGAGGACCCCCACGGGGTAAGCAATCAGCCCCAGCATTTT; CDR3: CASSQEDPHGVSNQPQHF
J: TRBJ2-1; D: NA; size: NA; V: TRBV19; DNA: TGTGCCAGCGAGGAGGGGGCAGCTTACAATGAGCAGTTCTTC; CDR3: CASEEGAAYNEQFF
J: TRBJ2-7; D: NA; size: NA; V: TRBV28; DNA: TGTGCCAGCAGTTTATGGGCTACAAGCTACGAGCAGTACTTC; CDR3: CASSLWATSYEQYF
J: TRBJ2-7; D: TRBD2; size: few; V: TRBV27; DNA: TGTGCCAGCAGTCCGCGGGGACTAGCGGGAGACGAGCAGTACTTC; CDR3: CASSPRGLAGDEQYF
J: TRBJ2-1; D: NA; size: NA; V: TRBV5-1; DNA: TGCGCCAGCAGCTGGACGACGGCATCCGACAATGAGCAGTTCTTC; CDR3: CASSWTTASDNEQFF
J: TRBJ2-7; D: NA; size: NA; V: TRBV5-8; DNA: TGTGCCAGCAGCCCGGCAGGTTCCTACGAGCAGTACTTC; CDR3: CASSPAGSYEQYF
J: TRBJ2-2; D: NA; size: NA; V: TRBV19; DNA: TGTGCCAGTACCGTCGGGACCGGGGAGCTGTTTTTT; CDR3: CASTVGTGELFF
J: TRBJ2-2; D: NA; size: NA; V: TRBV19; DNA: TGTGCCAGTGAGGAGGTCACCGGGGAGCTGTTTTTT; CDR3: CASEEVTGELFF
J: TRBJ1-1; D: NA; size: NA; V: TRBV9; DNA: TGTGCCAGCAGTACCGGGACCCCGATAGCTGAAGCTTTCTTT; CDR3: CASSTGTPIAEAFF
J: TRBJ2-1; D: TRBD2; size: NA; V: TRBV30; DNA: TGTGCCTGGACCTCCGATCCGGGACTATTCTATGAGCAGTTCTTC; CDR3: CAWTSDPGLFYEQFF
J: TRBJ2-6; D: NA; size: NA; V: TRBV27; DNA: TGTGCCAGCAGTTTATCAGGCTCTGGGGCCAACGTCCTGACTTTC; CDR3: CASSLSGSGANVLTF
J: TRBJ2-7; D: NA; size: NA; V: TRBV7-9; DNA: TGTGCCAGCAGCGTTAAAGGACAGCACCCCTACGAGCAGTACTTC; CDR3: CASSVKGQHPYEQYF
J: TRBJ2-1; D: TRBD2; size: NA; V: TRBV30; DNA: TGTGCCTGGGGGCTCTTTGCGGGAGGGCCTATCAGTGAGCAGTTCTTC; CDR3: CAWGLFAGGPISEQFF
J: TRBJ1-5; D: NA; size: NA; V: TRBV27; DNA: TGTGCCAGCAGTTTAGGTACGGGTGTTCAGCCCCAGCATTTT; CDR3: CASSLGTGVQPQHF
J: TRBJ2-7; D: TRBD2; size: NA; V: TRBV4-1; DNA: TGCGCCAGCAGCCAAGTGACTAGCGGACACTACGAGCAGTACTTC; CDR3: CASSQVTSGHYEQYF
J: TRBJ1-1; D: TRBD1; size: NA; V: TRBV29-1; DNA: TGCAGCGTTGTAGTGGCAGGGGGCGTTTGGGACACTGAAGCTTTCTTT; CDR3: CSVVVAGGVWDTEAFF
J: TRBJ2-7; D: TRBD1; size: once; V: TRBV7-2; DNA: TGTGCCAGCAGCCCAGCCGGGACAGGGGATAACTACGAGCAGTACTTC; CDR3: CASSPAGTGDNYEQYF
J: TRBJ1-2; D: TRBD1; size: once; V: TRBV11-2; DNA: TGTGCCAGCAGAGGGGACAGGAGATATGGCTACACCTTC; CDR3: CASRGDRRYGYTF
J: TRBJ1-1; D: NA; size: once; V: TRBV5-4; DNA: TGTGCCAGCAGCATAGACAAGCACACTGAAGCTTTCTTT; CDR3: CASSIDKHTEAFF
J: TRBJ2-7; D: TRBD2; size: NA; V: TRBV27; DNA: TGTGCCAGCAGTTGGGCTAGCGGGATCTACGAGCAGTACTTC; CDR3: CASSWASGIYEQYF
J: TRBJ1-5; D: TRBD1; size: NA; V: TRBV15; DNA: TGTGCCACCAGCAGAGACGGGACAGGGGATCAGCCCCAGCATTTT; CDR3: CATSRDGTGDQPQHF
J: TRBJ2-7; D: TRBD1; size: few; V: TRBV5-6; DNA: TGTGCCAGCAGAAAGGACAGGGGCTCCTACGAGCAGTACTTC; CDR3: CASRKDRGSYEQYF
J: TRBJ1-5; D: NA; size: NA; V: TRBV25-1; DNA: TGTGCCAGCAGTGAAGCAGGGGCGAAGGAAAGCAATCAGCCCCAGCATTTT; CDR3: CASSEAGAKESNQPQHF
J: TRBJ1-2; D: TRBD1; size: NA; V: TRBV7-2; DNA: TGTGCCAGCGGGAGACAGGGGGCAAGCTATGGCTACACCTTC; CDR3: CASGRQGASYGYTF
J: TRBJ1-2; D: TRBD1; size: few; V: TRBV6-1; DNA: TGTGCCAGCAGTGAAAGCCCTGATGGGACAGGGGGCCGGTATGGCTACACCTTC; CDR3: CASSESPDGTGGRYGYTF
J: TRBJ2-7; D: NA; size: NA; V: TRBV30; DNA: TGTGCCTGGAGTCGGCAGGGCTCCTACGAGCAGTACTTC; CDR3: CAWSRQGSYEQYF
J: TRBJ2-1; D: TRBD2; size: NA; V: TRBV11-2; DNA: TGTGCCAGCAGCTTAGATCTACTAGCGGGAGGTGAGTTCTTC; CDR3: CASSLDLLAGGEFF
J: TRBJ2-1; D: TRBD1; size: NA; V: TRBV27; DNA: TGTGCCAGCAGTCGACATGGACAGGGGTACAATGAGCAGTTCTTC; CDR3: CASSRHGQGYNEQFF
J: TRBJ2-7; D: TRBD1; size: NA; V: TRBV29-1; DNA: TGCAGCGTTGAATACGCCGGGACAGAAAATTACGAGCAGTACTTC; CDR3: CSVEYAGTENYEQYF
J: TRBJ2-7; D: NA; size: NA; V: TRBV10-1; DNA: TGCGCCAGCAGTGAGTCAACGGGAAACGCGGCCTACGAGCAGTACTTC; CDR3: CASSESTGNAAYEQYF
J: TRBJ1-1; D: NA; size: NA; V: TRBV25-1; DNA: TGTGCCAGCAGTGAATATCTACTCGGTCGCACTGAAGCTTTCTTT; CDR3: CASSEYLLGRTEAFF